This T cell receptor beta chain is from a study of T cells in narcolepsy. Some clones are missing from TCRdb's copy, which holds only in-frame ones; the method was immunoSEQ multiplex PCR. The sample includes 25,000 to 35,000 clones, roughly 90% of them seen just once. The source material was CD45RA- memory CD4+ T cells from PBMCs. The receptor's source is a human donor with narcolepsy.

CDR3 bases: TGTGCCAGCAGCCGGACTAGCGGGAGTGTTAATGAGCAGTTCTTC. The encoded protein is CASSRTSGSVNEQFF. The chain couples TRBV14 to TRBJ2-1; 13 positions match TRBD2. Germline assignment: CDR1 SGHDN and CDR2 FVKESK. Trimming removed 4 bases from V and 7 bases from J; junction bases left unmatched: 4. This CDR3 comprises 15 residues.